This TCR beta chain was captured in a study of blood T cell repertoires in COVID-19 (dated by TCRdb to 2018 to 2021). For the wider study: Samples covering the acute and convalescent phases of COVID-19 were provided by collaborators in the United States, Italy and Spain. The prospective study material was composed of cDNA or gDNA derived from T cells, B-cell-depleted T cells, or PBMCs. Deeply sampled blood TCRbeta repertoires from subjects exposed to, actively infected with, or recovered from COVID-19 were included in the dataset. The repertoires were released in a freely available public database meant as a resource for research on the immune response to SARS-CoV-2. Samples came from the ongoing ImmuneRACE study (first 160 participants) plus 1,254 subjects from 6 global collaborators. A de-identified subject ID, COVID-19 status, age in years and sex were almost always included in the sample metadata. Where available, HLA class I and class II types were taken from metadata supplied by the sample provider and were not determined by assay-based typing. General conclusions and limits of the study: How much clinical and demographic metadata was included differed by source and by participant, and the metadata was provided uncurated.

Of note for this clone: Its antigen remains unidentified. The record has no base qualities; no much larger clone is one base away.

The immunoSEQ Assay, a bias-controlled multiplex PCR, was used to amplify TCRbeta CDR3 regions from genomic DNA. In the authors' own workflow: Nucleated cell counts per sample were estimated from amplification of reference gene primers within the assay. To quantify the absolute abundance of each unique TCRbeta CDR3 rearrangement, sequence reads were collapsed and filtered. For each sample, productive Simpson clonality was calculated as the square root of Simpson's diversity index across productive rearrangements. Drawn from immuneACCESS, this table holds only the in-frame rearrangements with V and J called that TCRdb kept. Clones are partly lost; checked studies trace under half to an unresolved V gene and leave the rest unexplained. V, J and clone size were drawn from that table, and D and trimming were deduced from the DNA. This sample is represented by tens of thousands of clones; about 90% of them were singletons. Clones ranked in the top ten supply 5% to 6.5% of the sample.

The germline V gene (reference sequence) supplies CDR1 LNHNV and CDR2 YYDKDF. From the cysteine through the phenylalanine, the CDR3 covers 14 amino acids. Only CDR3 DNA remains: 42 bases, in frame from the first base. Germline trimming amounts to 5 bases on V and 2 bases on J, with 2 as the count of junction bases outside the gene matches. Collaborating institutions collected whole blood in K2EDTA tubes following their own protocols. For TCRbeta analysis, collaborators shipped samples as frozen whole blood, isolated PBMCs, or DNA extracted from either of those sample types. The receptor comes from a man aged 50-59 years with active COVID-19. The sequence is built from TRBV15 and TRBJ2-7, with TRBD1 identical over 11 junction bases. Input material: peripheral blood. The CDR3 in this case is CATSGDRGAYEQYF. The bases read TGTGCCACCAGCGGGGACAGGGGGGCCTACGAGCAGTACTTC.